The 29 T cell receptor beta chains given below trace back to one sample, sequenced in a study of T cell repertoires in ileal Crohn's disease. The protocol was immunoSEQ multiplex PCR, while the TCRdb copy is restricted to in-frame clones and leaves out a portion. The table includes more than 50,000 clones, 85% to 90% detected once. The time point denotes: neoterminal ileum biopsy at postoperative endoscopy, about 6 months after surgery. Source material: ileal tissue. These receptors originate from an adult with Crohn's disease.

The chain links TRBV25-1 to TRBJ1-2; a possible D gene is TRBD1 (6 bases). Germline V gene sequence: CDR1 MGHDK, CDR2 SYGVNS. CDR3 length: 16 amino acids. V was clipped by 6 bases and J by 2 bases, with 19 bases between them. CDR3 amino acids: CASRRTDHYDNYGYTF. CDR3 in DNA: TGTGCCAGCAGACGGACAGACCACTACGACAACTATGGCTACACCTTC.

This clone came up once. This CDR3 reads CAISELGTAEAFF. CDR3 bases: TGTGCCATCAGTGAGCTCGGGACAGCTGAAGCTTTCTTT. V gene TRBV10-3 combines with J gene TRBJ1-1, with TRBD1 matching over 7 bases. The CDR3 loop spans 13 amino acids. J gave up 6 bases and V 2 bases, and 3 bases lay outside the gene matches. CDR1 is ENHRY, CDR2 SYGVKD, per germline.

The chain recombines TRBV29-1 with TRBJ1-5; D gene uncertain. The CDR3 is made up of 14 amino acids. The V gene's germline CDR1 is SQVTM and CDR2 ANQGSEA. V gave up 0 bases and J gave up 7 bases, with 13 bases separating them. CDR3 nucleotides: TGCAGCGTTGAAGATCGCCCCTGGAGGCAGCCCCAGCATTTT. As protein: CSVEDRPWRQPQHF.

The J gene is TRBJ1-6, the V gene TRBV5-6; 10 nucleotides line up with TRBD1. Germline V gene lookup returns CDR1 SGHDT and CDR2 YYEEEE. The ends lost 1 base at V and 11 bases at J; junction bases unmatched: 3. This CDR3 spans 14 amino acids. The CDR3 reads CASSLRQGATPLHF. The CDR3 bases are TGTGCCAGCAGCTTGCGACAGGGGGCTACACCCCTCCACTTT.

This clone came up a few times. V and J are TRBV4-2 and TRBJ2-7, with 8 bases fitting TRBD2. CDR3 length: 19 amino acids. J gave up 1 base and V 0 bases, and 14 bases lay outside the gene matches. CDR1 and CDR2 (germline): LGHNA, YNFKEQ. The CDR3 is CASSQDFERLAGYSYEQYV. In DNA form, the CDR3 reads TGTGCCAGCAGCCAAGATTTCGAAAGGCTAGCGGGCTATTCCTACGAGCAGTACGTC.

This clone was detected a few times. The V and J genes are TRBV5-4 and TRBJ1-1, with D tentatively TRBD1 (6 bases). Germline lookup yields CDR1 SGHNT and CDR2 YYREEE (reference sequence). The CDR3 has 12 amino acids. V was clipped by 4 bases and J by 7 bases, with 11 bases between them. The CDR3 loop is CASSRGGSEAFF. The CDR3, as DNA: TGTGCCAGCAGCCGAGGGGGTAGTGAAGCTTTCTTT.

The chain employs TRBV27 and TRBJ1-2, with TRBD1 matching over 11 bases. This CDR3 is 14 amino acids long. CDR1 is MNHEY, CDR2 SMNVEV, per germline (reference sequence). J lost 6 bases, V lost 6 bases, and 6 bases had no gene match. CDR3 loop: CASRDRGRRNGYTF. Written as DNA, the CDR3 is TGTGCCAGCAGGGACAGGGGGCGTCGAAATGGCTACACCTTC.

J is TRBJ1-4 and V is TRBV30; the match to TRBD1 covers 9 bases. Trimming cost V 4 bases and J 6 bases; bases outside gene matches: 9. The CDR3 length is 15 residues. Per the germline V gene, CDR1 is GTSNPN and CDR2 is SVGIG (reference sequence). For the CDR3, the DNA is TGTGCCTGGACCCTACAGGGGGCACTAGATGAAAAACTGTTTTTT. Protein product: CAWTLQGALDEKLFF.

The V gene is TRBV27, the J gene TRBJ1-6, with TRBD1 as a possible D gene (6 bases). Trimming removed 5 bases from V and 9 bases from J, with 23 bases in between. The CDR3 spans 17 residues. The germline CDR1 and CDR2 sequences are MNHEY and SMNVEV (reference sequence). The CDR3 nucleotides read TGTGCCAGCAGTACGCCTCCGAGGGGGACTAACGGTTCACCCCTCCACTTT. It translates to CASSTPPRGTNGSPLHF.

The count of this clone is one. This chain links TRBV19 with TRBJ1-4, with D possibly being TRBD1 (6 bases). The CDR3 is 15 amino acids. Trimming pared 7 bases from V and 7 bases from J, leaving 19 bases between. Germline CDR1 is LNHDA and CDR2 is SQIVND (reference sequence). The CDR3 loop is CASTQTGSGSEKLFF. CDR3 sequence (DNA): TGTGCCAGTACCCAAACAGGGTCCGGTAGTGAAAAACTGTTTTTT. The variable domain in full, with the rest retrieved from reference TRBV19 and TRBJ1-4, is DGGITQSPKYLFRKEGQNVTLSCEQNLNHDAMYWYRQDPGQGLRLIYYSQIVNDFQKGDIAEGYSVSREKKESFPLTVTSAQKNPTAFYLCASTQTGSGSEKLFFGSGTQLSVL.

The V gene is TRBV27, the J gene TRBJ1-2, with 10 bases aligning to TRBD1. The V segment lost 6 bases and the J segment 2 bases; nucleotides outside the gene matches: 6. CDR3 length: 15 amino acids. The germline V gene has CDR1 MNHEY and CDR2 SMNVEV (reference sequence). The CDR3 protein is CASSPGTGANYGYTF. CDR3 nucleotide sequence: TGTGCCAGCAGCCCGGGGACAGGGGCAAACTATGGCTACACCTTC.

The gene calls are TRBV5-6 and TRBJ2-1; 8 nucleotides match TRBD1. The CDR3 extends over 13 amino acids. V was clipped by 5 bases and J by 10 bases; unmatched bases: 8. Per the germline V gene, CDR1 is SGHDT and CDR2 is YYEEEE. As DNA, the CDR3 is TGTGCCAGCAGGAGGACAGGGCGGAACGAGCAGTTCTTC. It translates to CASRRTGRNEQFF.

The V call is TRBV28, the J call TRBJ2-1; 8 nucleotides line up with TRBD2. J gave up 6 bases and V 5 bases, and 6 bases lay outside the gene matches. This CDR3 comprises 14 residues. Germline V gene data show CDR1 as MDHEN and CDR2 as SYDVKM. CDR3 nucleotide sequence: TGTGCCAGCAGTCCTCCGGGACTAGTCAATGAGCAGTTCTTC. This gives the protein CASSPPGLVNEQFF.

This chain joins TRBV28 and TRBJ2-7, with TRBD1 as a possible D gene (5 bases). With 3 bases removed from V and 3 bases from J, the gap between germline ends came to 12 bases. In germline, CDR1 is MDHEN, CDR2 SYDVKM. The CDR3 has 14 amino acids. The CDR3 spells CASSLSREIYEQYF. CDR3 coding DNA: TGTGCCAGCAGTTTGAGCAGGGAAATCTACGAGCAGTACTTC.

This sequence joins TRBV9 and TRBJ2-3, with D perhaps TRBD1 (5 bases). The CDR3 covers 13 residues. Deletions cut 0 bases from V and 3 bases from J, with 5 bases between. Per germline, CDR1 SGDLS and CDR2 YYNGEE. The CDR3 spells CASSVDRTDTQYF. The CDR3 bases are TGTGCCAGCAGCGTAGACAGGACAGATACGCAGTATTTT.

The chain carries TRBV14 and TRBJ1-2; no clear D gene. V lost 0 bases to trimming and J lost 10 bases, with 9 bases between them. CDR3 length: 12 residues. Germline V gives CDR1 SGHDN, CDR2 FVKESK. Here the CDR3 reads CASSQESQFYTF. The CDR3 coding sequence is TGTGCCAGCAGCCAAGAGTCCCAATTCTACACCTTC.

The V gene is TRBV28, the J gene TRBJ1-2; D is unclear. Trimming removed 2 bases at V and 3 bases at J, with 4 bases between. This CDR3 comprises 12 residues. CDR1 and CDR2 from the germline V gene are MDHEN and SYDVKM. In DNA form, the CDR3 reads TGTGCCAGCAGTTTAAGAGACTATGGCTACACCTTC. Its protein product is CASSLRDYGYTF.

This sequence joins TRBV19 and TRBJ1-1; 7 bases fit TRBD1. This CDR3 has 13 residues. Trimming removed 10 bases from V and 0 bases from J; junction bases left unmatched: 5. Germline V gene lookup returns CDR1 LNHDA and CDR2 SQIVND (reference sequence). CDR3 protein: CATSGQMNTEAFF. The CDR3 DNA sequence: TGTGCCACCTCGGGACAGATGAACACTGAAGCTTTCTTT.

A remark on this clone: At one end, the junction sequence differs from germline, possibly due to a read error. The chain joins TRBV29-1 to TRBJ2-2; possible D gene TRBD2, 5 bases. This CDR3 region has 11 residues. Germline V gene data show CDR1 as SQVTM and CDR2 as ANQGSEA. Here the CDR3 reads CSVGNSGELFF. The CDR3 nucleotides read TGCAGCGTCGGGAACTCCGGGGAGCTGTTTTTT.

CDR3 DNA: TGTGCCAGCAAACTTCACGGACAGGGGGATTCACCCCTCCACTTT. Residues: CASKLHGQGDSPLHF. This chain connects TRBV27 to TRBJ1-6; 10 bases are shared with TRBD1. Germline V CDR1 and CDR2: MNHEY, SMNVEV (reference sequence). V was clipped by 7 bases and J by 8 bases; unmatched bases: 8. The CDR3 contains 15 residues.

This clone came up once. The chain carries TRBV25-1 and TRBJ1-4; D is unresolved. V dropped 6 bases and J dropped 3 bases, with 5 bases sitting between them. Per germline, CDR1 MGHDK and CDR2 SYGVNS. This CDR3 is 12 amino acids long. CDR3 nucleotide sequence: TGTGCCAGCAGGGCGGCTAATGAAAAACTGTTTTTT. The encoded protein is CASRAANEKLFF.

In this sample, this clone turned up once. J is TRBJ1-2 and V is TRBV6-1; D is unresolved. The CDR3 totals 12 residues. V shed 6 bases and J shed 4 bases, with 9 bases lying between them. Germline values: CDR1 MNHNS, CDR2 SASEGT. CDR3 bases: TGTGCCAGCAGGGCGGTCTCCTATGGCTACACCTTC. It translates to CASRAVSYGYTF.

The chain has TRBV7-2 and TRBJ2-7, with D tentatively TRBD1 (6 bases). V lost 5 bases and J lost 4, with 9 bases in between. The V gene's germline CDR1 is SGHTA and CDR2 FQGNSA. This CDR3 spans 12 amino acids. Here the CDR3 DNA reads TGTGCCAGCAGCAACCAGGGGTACGAGCAGTACTTC. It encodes CASSNQGYEQYF.

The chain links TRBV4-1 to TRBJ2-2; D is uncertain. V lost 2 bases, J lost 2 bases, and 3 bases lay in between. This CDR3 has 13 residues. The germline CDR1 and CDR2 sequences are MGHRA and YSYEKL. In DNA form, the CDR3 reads TGCGCCAGCAGCCAACTCAACACCGGGGAGCTGTTTTTT. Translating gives CASSQLNTGELFF.

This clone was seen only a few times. The CDR3 DNA sequence: TGCGCCAGCAGCTGGGACAGCCGCTCCTATAATTCACCCCTCCACTTT. Its protein is CASSWDSRSYNSPLHF. The chain has TRBV5-1 and TRBJ1-6; 7 nucleotides line up with TRBD1. Germline trimming cut 3 bases from V and 0 bases from J; bases unmatched to any gene: 3. Germline CDR1 reads SGHRS; CDR2 reads YFSETQ. The CDR3 is made up of 16 amino acids.

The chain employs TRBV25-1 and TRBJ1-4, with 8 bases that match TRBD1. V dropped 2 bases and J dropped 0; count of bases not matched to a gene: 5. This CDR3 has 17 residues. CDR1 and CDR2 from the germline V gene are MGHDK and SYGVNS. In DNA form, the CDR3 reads TGTGCCAGCAGTGAAAGTGCAGGGGGCTCAACTAATGAAAAACTGTTTTTT. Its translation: CASSESAGGSTNEKLFF.

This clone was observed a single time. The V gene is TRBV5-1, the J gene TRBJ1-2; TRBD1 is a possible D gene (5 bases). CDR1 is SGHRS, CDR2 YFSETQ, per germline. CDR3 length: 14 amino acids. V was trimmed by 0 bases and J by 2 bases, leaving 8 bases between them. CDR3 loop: CASSLDGGNYGYTF. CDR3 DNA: TGCGCCAGCAGCTTGGATGGGGGGAACTATGGCTACACCTTC.

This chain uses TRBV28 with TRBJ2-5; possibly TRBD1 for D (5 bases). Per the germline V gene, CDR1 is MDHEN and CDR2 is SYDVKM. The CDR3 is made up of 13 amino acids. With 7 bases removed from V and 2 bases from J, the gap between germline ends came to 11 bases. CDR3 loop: CASKQVDQETQYF. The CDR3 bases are TGTGCCAGCAAACAGGTCGATCAAGAGACCCAGTACTTC.

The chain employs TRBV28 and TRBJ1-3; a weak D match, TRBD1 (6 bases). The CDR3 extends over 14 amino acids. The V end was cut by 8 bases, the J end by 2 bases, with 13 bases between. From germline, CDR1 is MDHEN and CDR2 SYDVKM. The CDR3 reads CASFQGITGNTIYF. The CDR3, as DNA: TGTGCCAGCTTTCAGGGGATCACTGGAAACACCATATATTTT.